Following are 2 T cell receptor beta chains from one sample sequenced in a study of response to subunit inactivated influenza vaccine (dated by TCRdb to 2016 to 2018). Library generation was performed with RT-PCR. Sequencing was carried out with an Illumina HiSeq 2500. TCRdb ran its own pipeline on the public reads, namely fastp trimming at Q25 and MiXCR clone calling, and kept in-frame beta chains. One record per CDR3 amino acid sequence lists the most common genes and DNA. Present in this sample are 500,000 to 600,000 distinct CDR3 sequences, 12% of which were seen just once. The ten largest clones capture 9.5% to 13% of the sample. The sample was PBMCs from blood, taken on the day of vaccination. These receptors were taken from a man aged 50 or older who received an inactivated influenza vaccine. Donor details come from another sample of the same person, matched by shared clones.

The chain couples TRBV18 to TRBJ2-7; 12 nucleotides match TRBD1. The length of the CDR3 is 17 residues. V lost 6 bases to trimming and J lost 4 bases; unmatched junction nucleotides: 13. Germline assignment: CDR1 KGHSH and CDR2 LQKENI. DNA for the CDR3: TGTGCCAGCTCTCCTACCACCGGGACAGGGGGCTTATACGAGCAGTACTTC. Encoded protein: CASSPTTGTGGLYEQYF.

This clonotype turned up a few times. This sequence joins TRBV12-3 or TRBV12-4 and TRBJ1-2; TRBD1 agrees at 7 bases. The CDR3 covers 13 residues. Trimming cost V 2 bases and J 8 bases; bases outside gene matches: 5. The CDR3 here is CASSLNRGRGYTF. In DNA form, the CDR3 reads TGTGCCAGCAGTTTAAATAGGGGGCGGGGCTACACCTTC.